This T cell receptor (beta chain) was identified during a study of naive and memory T cell subsets. RNA was extracted from 2 to 2.5 ml of whole blood of healthy adults. The library had UMIs added by 3' ligation of an oligonucleotide to TCR cDNA. Cells were not sorted; total RNA input targeted roughly 1 to 1,100 ng. Germline-derived CDR1 and CDR2 are SGHVS and FQNEAQ. V trimming: 7 bases; J trimming: 5 bases; junction bases outside the gene matches: 13. This CDR3 is built from 16 residues. Reverse transcription of blood and skin TCR RNA was primed at alpha and beta constant regions. In TCRdb, the 5' RACE reads were re-called with MiXCR into one record per CDR3 protein. Here the sample spans approximately 27,000 distinct CDR3 sequences, under 30% being singletons.

This clonotype originated in a female donor in good health. The V call is TRBV7-8, the J call TRBJ1-5, with 8 bases aligning to TRBD1. The CDR3 here is CASTLTSAGGYQPQHF. CDR3 sequence (DNA): TGTGCCAGCACCCTTACGTCGGCAGGGGGCTATCAGCCCCAGCATTTT. Combining the CDR3 with reference TRBV7-8 and TRBJ1-5 gives the whole variable domain GAGVSQSPRYKVAKRGQDVALRCDPISGHVSLFWYQQALGQGPEFLTYFQNEAQLDKSGLPSDRFFAERPEGSVSTLKIQRTQQEDSAVYLCASTLTSAGGYQPQHFGDGTRLSIL.